This T cell receptor (beta chain) was obtained from a study of T cells after yellow fever vaccination. The V gene lost 4 bases and the J gene lost 2 bases, with 9 bases spanning the gap. The V gene's germline CDR1 is LGHNA and CDR2 YSLEER. This CDR3 has 15 residues. MiXCR was run by TCRdb on the 5' RACE reads, yielding one entry per CDR3 protein. The sample has 100,000 or so distinct CDR3 sequences, 8% to 10% seen once. This receptor was obtained from a man younger than 35 who received the YFV17D yellow fever vaccine. This specimen was CD8+ T cells not binding an NS4B(214-222) dextramer, sorted from PBMCs, taken less than 18 days after the first yellow fever vaccination. The J gene is TRBJ2-6, the V gene TRBV4-3; D possibly matches TRBD1 or TRBD2 (5 bases each). The CDR3 region has the DNA TGCGCCAGCAGCCGCCGAGGGGCTGGGGCCAACGTCCTGACTTTC. Translating it yields CASSRRGAGANVLTF.